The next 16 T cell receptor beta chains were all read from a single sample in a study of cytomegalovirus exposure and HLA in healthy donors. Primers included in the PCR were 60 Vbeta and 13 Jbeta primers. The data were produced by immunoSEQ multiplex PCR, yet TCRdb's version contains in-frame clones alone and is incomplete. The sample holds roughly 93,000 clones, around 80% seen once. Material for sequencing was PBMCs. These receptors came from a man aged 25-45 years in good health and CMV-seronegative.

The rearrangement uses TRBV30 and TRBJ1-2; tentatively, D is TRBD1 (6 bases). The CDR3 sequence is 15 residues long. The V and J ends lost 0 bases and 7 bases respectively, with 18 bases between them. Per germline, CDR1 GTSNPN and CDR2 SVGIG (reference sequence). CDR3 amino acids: CAWSVLGTLVRGYTF. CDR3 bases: TGTGCCTGGAGTGTACTCGGGACATTAGTGCGTGGCTACACCTTC.

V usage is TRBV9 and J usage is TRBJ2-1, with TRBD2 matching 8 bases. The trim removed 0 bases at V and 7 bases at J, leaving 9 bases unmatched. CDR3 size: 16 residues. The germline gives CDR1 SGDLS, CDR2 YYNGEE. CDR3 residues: CASSVAPGGSSNEQFF. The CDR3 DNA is TGTGCCAGCAGCGTAGCCCCGGGGGGGTCCTCAAATGAGCAGTTCTTC.

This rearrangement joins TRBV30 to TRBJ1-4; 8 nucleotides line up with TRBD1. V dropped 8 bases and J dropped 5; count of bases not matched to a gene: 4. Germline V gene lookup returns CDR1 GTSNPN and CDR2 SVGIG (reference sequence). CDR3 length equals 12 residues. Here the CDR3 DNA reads TGTGCCCGCCGGGACAGGAATGAAAAACTGTTTTTT. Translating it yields CARRDRNEKLFF.

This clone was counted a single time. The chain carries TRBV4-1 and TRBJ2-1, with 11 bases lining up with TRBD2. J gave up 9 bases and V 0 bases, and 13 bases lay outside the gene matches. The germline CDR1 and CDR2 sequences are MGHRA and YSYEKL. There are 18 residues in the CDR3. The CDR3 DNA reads TGCGCCAGCAGCCAAGATGGCCTAGCGGGAGGTTCGCAGGGTGAGCAGTTCTTC. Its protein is CASSQDGLAGGSQGEQFF.

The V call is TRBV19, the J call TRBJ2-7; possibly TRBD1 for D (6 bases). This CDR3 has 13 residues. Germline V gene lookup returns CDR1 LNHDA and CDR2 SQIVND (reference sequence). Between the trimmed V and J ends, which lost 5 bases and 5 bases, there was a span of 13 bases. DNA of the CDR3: TGTGCCAGTAGTTCTTACAGGGCCGACGAGCAGTACTTC. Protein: CASSSYRADEQYF.

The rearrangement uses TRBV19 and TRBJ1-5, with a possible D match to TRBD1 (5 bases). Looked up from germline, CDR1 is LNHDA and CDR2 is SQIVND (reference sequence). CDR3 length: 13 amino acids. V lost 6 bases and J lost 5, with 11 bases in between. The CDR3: CASRSGFDQPQHF. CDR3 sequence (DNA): TGTGCCAGTAGATCAGGGTTCGATCAGCCCCAGCATTTT. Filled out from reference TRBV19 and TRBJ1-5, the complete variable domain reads DGGITQSPKYLFRKEGQNVTLSCEQNLNHDAMYWYRQDPGQGLRLIYYSQIVNDFQKGDIAEGYSVSREKKESFPLTVTSAQKNPTAFYLCASRSGFDQPQHFGDGTRLSIL.

The CDR3 region has the DNA TGTGCCAGCAGCCCCCCGGGGACAGCTTCCTACGAGCAGTACTTC. Protein: CASSPPGTASYEQYF. V and J are TRBV7-6 and TRBJ2-7; the match to TRBD1 covers 7 bases. The CDR3 runs to 15 residues. Trimming took 5 bases from V and 1 from J; bases not matched to a gene: 8. Looked up from germline, CDR1 is SGHVS and CDR2 is FNYEAQ.

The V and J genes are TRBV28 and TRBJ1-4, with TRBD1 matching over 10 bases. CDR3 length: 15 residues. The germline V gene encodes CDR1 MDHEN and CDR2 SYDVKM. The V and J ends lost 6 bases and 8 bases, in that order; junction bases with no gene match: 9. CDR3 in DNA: TGTGCCAGCAGCCGGGAGGGACAGGGGCGAGAAAAACTGTTTTTT. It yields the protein CASSREGQGREKLFF.

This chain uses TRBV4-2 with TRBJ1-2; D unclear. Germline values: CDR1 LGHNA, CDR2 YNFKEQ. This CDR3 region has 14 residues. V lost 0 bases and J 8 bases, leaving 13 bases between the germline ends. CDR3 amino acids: CASSQDQRDRGYTF. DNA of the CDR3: TGTGCCAGCAGCCAAGATCAGAGGGATCGCGGCTACACCTTC.

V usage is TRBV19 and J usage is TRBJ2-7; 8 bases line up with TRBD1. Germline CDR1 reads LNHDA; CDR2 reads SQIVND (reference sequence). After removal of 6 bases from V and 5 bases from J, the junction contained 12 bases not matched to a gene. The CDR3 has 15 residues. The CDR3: CASRIGQGRGDEQYF. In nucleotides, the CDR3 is TGTGCCAGTAGAATCGGACAGGGACGGGGCGACGAGCAGTACTTC.

The CDR3 reads CASSTLRASGGLSSYNEQFF. The CDR3 nucleotides read TGTGCCAGCAGCACCCTCCGGGCTAGCGGGGGCCTTAGCTCCTACAATGAGCAGTTCTTC. V usage is TRBV28 and J usage is TRBJ2-1; 10 nucleotides line up with TRBD2. The CDR3 is 20 amino acids. CDR1 MDHEN and CDR2 SYDVKM come from the germline V gene. J gave up 0 bases and V 6 bases, and 17 bases lay outside the gene matches.

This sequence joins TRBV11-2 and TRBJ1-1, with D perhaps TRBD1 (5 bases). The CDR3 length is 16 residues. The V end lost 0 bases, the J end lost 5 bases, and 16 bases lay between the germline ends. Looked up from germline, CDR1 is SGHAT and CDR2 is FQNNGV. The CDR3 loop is CASSLEFGRARTEAFF. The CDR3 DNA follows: TGTGCCAGCAGCTTAGAGTTCGGCAGGGCGAGGACTGAAGCTTTCTTT.

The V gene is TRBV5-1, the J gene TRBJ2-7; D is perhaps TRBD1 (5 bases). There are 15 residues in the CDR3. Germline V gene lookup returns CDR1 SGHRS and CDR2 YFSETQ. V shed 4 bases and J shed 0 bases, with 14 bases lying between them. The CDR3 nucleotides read TGCGCCAGCAGCACCGACAGTTTTGACTCCTACGAGCAGTACTTC. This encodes CASSTDSFDSYEQYF.

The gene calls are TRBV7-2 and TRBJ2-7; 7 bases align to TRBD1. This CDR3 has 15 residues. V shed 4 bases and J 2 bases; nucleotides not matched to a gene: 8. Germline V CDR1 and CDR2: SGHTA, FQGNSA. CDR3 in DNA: TGTGCCAGCAGCTGGATCGGGACAGATGCCTACGAGCAGTACTTC. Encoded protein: CASSWIGTDAYEQYF.

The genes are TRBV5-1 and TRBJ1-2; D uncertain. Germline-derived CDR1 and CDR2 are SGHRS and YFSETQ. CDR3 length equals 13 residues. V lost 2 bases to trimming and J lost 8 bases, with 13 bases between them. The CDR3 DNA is TGCGCCAGCAGCTTTGAGGGAGGAAACGGCTACACCTTC. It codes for CASSFEGGNGYTF.

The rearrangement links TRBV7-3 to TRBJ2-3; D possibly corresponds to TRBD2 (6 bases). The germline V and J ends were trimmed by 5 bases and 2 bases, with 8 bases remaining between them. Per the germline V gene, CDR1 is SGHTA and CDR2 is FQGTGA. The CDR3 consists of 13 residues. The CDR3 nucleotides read TGTGCCAGCAGCCCGGGGGTCACAGATACGCAGTATTTT. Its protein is CASSPGVTDTQYF.